A selection of T cell receptor beta chains follows, all from one sample in a study of T-cell memory formation after mild COVID-19. MiXCR, applied by TCRdb to the 5' RACE reads, yields one record per CDR3 protein. Here the sample spans fewer than 350,000 distinct CDR3 sequences, approximately 15% being singletons. Sequencing was carried out using PBMCs or a T cell subset sorted from them (not recorded which). Receptors were obtained from a man aged 18 to 35 who had mild COVID-19 (a few samples of this study predate the infection). Cell type and time point are not known. The CDR3 runs from the conserved cysteine through the conserved F or W. Fields, in order: J gene, clone size, V gene, D gene, CDR3 protein, CDR3 DNA. D genes are given only for firm matches. Clone size is shown for a subset of rows, as once, few, many or a class of expanded clone.

>TRBJ1-2|.|TRBV5-1|.
CASSLEASANYGYTF
TGCGCCAGCAGCTTGGAGGCCTCCGCTAACTATGGCTACACCTTC
>TRBJ2-2|.|TRBV5-1|.
CASSFLVGPNTGELFF
TGCGCCAGCAGCTTCCTAGTGGGGCCAAACACCGGGGAGCTGTTTTTT
>TRBJ2-3|few|TRBV30|.
CAWSVTGTDTQYF
TGTGCCTGGAGTGTCACTGGAACAGATACGCAGTATTTT
>TRBJ2-3|few|TRBV12-3/TRBV12-4|TRBD1
CASSLYQYRGDGTDTQYF
TGTGCCAGCAGTTTATATCAATACAGGGGAGACGGCACAGATACGCAGTATTTT
>TRBJ2-2|.|TRBV5-1|TRBD1
CASSIGTVGGELFF
TGCGCCAGCAGCATAGGGACAGTCGGCGGGGAGCTGTTTTTT
>TRBJ2-7|.|TRBV6-5|.
CASSRTASSYEQYF
TGTGCCAGCAGTCGGACGGCCAGCTCCTACGAGCAGTACTTC
>TRBJ2-1|.|TRBV5-8|TRBD1
CASSLAGTVYNEQFF
TGTGCCAGCAGCTTGGCCGGGACAGTATACAATGAGCAGTTCTTC
>TRBJ1-1|few|TRBV7-6|TRBD1
CASSPRDRGTGNTEAFF
TGTGCCAGCAGCCCCCGGGACAGGGGGACGGGGAACACTGAAGCTTTCTTT
>TRBJ1-2|few|TRBV6-2/TRBV6-3|.
CASSYLFTLQPLDYGYTF
TGTGCCAGCAGTTACTTGTTTACTTTACAGCCCCTCGACTATGGCTACACCTTC
>TRBJ1-5|.|TRBV7-2|.
CASRPAPGAMAPQHF
TGTGCCAGCAGGCCGGCCCCCGGGGCCATGGCGCCCCAGCATTTT
>TRBJ2-3|few|TRBV7-6|.
CASSLVGGDSSTDTQYF
TGTGCCAGCAGCTTAGTCGGGGGAGATTCTAGCACAGATACGCAGTATTTT
>TRBJ2-3|few|TRBV7-7|TRBD2
CASSLGPRAGADTQYF
TGTGCCAGCAGCTTAGGACCCCGAGCGGGGGCAGATACGCAGTATTTT
>TRBJ2-1|few|TRBV4-1|.
CASSPGWSSYNEQFF
TGCGCCAGCAGCCCGGGTTGGTCCTCCTACAATGAGCAGTTCTTC
>TRBJ2-5|few|TRBV9|TRBD2
CASSGKAGAQETQYF
TGTGCCAGCAGCGGGAAAGCGGGGGCCCAAGAGACCCAGTACTTC
>TRBJ2-3|.|TRBV6-5|.
CASSYHDSTDTQYF
TGTGCCAGCAGTTATCACGACAGCACAGATACGCAGTATTTT
>TRBJ2-3|.|TRBV4-1|TRBD1
CASSQVGTGVSDTQYF
TGCGCCAGCAGCCAAGTAGGGACAGGGGTCTCAGATACGCAGTATTTT
>TRBJ2-2|few|TRBV6-5|.
CASSYEGNGELFF
TGTGCCAGCAGTTATGAGGGGAACGGGGAGCTGTTTTTT
>TRBJ2-3|few|TRBV12-3/TRBV12-4|TRBD2
CASSLFGGASTDTQYF
TGTGCCAGCAGTTTATTCGGGGGGGCTAGCACAGATACGCAGTATTTT
>TRBJ1-6|.|TRBV7-9|TRBD1
CASSLDRVGNSPLHF
TGTGCCAGCAGCCTCGACAGGGTGGGCAATTCACCCCTCCACTTT
>TRBJ2-3|few|TRBV7-2|TRBD2
CASSLSAGATWTQYF
TGTGCCAGCAGCTTATCAGCGGGGGCCACATGGACGCAGTATTTT
>TRBJ2-2|few|TRBV7-2|TRBD2
CASSSRGAYTGELFF
TGTGCCAGCAGCTCGCGGGGGGCTTACACCGGGGAGCTGTTTTTT
>TRBJ2-3|once|TRBV7-8|TRBD1
CASSFRTGYTDTQYF
TGTGCCAGCAGCTTTAGGACAGGGTACACAGATACGCAGTATTTT
>TRBJ1-1|few|TRBV4-1|.
CASSPLGLGGAFF
TGCGCCAGCAGCCCCTTAGGTTTAGGGGGAGCTTTCTTT
>TRBJ2-4|many|TRBV5-1|.
CASSEGSSGAKNIQYF
TGCGCCAGCAGTGAGGGTTCGTCAGGGGCCAAAAACATTCAGTACTTC
>TRBJ2-1|.|TRBV11-1|.
CASSYRYNEQFF
TGTGCCAGCAGCTACCGTTACAATGAGCAGTTCTTC
>TRBJ2-7|many|TRBV7-8|.
CASSLDRNSYEQYF
TGTGCCAGCAGCTTAGACAGGAACTCCTACGAGCAGTACTTC